This T cell receptor beta chain stems from a study of blood T cells in healthy people across ages. Findings and caveats of the study: Both naive CD4+ cell counts and diversity were greater in long-lived donors than in aged donors.

Primed by a sample-barcoded 5' primer and a J-beta primer mix, a second PCR proceeded for 7 to 11 cycles. MiXCR was run by TCRdb on the 5' RACE reads, yielding one entry per CDR3 protein. The table includes roughly 1,300,000 distinct CDR3 sequences, around 59% detected once. About this clonotype itself: Its cognate antigen is unknown.

What was sequenced was blood. This sequence originates from a man between 18 and 29 years old in good health.

This chain's CDR3 is CASSHATRGQETQYF. The CDR3 region has the DNA TGCGCCAGCAGCCACGCGACCAGGGGTCAAGAGACCCAGTACTTC. The rearrangement joins TRBV4-1 to TRBJ2-5, with D perhaps matching TRBD1 (6 bases). The CDR3 sequence is 15 residues long. The germline gives CDR1 MGHRA, CDR2 YSYEKL. V was pared by 3 bases and J by 2 bases, with 13 bases between.